This T cell receptor beta chain was sequenced for a study of T-cell reconstitution after alpha-beta-depleted transplantation in children. Of note for this clonotype: The antigen is undetermined.

This CDR3 contains 15 residues. The germline CDR1 and CDR2 sequences are DFQATT and SNEGSKA (reference sequence). Trimming took 1 base from V and 1 from J, leaving 12 bases between them. Overall study results and limits: There were some patients whose high TCRbeta diversity at day 60 came from surviving recipient T cells and thymic progenitors. Reportedly, alpha-beta T cells present about two months post-transplant originated from several hundred expanded clones of graft origin. Once a year had passed after transplant, T-cell counts and diversity came mostly from newly produced T cells.

Preparation of the TCRbeta library used unique molecular identifiers. TCRdb processed the PCR reads anew with MiXCR; each CDR3 protein has one entry. The data show fewer than 550,000 distinct CDR3 sequences, approximately 10% seen once. This receptor was taken from a female patient between 2 and 10 years old who had a stem cell transplant for aplastic anemia, so the T cells may come from the graft donor. This chain joins TRBV20-1 and TRBJ2-3; possible D gene TRBD1, 5 bases. The sample consisted of PBMCs, mostly from graft donor cells, taken 180 days after TCRalphabeta/CD19-depleted stem cell transplant. The CDR3 bases are TGCAGTGCTAGAGGGACATATTGGGGCACAGATACGCAGTATTTT. Amino acids: CSARGTYWGTDTQYF.